This is a list of T cell receptor beta chains from one sample in a study of T cells in Graves' hyperthyroidism and ophthalmopathy. In TCRdb, the multiplex PCR reads were re-called with MiXCR into one record per CDR3 protein. The data contain some 270,000 distinct CDR3 sequences, roughly 15% of them singletons. The source material was blood. The receptor set was obtained from a woman between 40 and 55 years old with Graves' hyperthyroidism. The CDR3 runs from the conserved cysteine through the conserved F or W. Fields, in order: J gene, D gene, V gene, clone size, CDR3 DNA, CDR3 protein. The D gene is left open where the match is weak. Clone size is stated in some rows and not others, as once, few, many or a class when expanded.

TRBJ1-1 | TRBD1 | TRBV5-4 | many | TGTGCCAGCAGTCGACAGGGTCAAGATGGTGAAGCTTTCTTT | CASSRQGQDGEAFF
TRBJ1-2 | NA | TRBV5-5 | many | TGTGCCAGCAGCTTGGTTCGAGTAACCAGATCTAACTATGGCTACACCTTC | CASSLVRVTRSNYGYTF
TRBJ2-1 | NA | TRBV20-1 | NA | TGCAGTGCTAAGAAAAGCTCCTACAATGAGCAGTTCTTC | CSAKKSSYNEQFF
TRBJ2-1 | NA | TRBV12-3/TRBV12-4 | many | TGTGCCAGCAGTTTTGGATTGAGCTACAATGAGCAGTTCTTC | CASSFGLSYNEQFF
TRBJ2-1 | NA | TRBV2 | many | TGTGCCAGCAAGATGACCGCGGCTGCGAGCTCCTACAATGAGCAGTTCTTC | CASKMTAAASSYNEQFF
TRBJ1-4 | NA | TRBV5-4 | NA | TGTGCCAGCAGCTCATACCGGGACGGCGGTGAAAAACTGTTTTTT | CASSSYRDGGEKLFF
TRBJ2-1 | TRBD2 | TRBV5-1 | few | TGCGCCAGCAGCGTGAGCGGGAACTACAATGAGCAGTTCTTC | CASSVSGNYNEQFF
TRBJ1-1 | NA | TRBV6-1 | many | TGTGCCAGCAGTCCCTCCTTTTCGATGAGAACTGAAGCTTTCTTT | CASSPSFSMRTEAFF
TRBJ2-2 | NA | TRBV20-1 | NA | TGCAGTGCTAGAGATGGCCAGGAGGTTCACACCGGGGAGCTGTTTTTT | CSARDGQEVHTGELFF
TRBJ2-7 | NA | TRBV7-9 | many | TGTGCCAGCAGCTCCCCTCGGGGGCCTCTGAGCGAGCAGTACTTC | CASSSPRGPLSEQYF
TRBJ1-5 | NA | TRBV19 | many | TGTGCCAGTAGTAGGGGGGCCGGTGGAGGTCAGCCCCAGCATTTT | CASSRGAGGGQPQHF
TRBJ1-3 | NA | TRBV11-3 | many | TGTGCCAGCAGCACCCGACCCGACTCTGGAAACACCATATATTTT | CASSTRPDSGNTIYF
TRBJ2-5 | TRBD2 | TRBV7-9 | many | TGTGCCAGCAGCGAACTAGCGGGAGTCGCGCATGAGACCCAGTACTTC | CASSELAGVAHETQYF
TRBJ2-7 | NA | TRBV28 | NA | TGTGCCAGCAGTGGGGTGGGGGGAAAAGACGAGCAGTACTTC | CASSGVGGKDEQYF
TRBJ2-3 | NA | TRBV18 | many | TGTGCCAGCTCACCACCAGCAGATACGCAGTATTTT | CASSPPADTQYF
TRBJ2-5 | TRBD1 | TRBV11-2 | many | TGTGCCAGCAGACGACCGGGACAGGGATTCCGGGAGACCCAGTACTTC | CASRRPGQGFRETQYF
TRBJ2-1 | TRBD2 | TRBV12-3/TRBV12-4 | many | TGTGCCAGCAGGAGTAGCGGGAGGGCCAATGAGCAGTTCTTC | CASRSSGRANEQFF
TRBJ1-5 | TRBD1 | TRBV18 | NA | TGTGCCAGCTCACGAGGGACAGAGGGTCGTCAGCCCCAGCATTTT | CASSRGTEGRQPQHF
TRBJ2-7 | NA | TRBV2 | many | TGTGCCAGCATGACCGAGTTGGGGCAGTACTTC | CASMTELGQYF
TRBJ2-7 | NA | TRBV6-2/TRBV6-3 | many | TGTGCCAGCACCTCCCCTCGGGGAGCCTACGAGCAGTACTTC | CASTSPRGAYEQYF
TRBJ1-5 | NA | TRBV7-2 | NA | TGTGCCAGCAGCTTGGGACTAGCGGGTTGGGGGGAGACCCAGCATTTT | CASSLGLAGWGETQHF
TRBJ2-1 | TRBD2 | TRBV20-1 | many | TGCAGTGCTAGAGAGGGCGGGGGGGTAGCACTGCAGTTCTTC | CSAREGGGVALQFF